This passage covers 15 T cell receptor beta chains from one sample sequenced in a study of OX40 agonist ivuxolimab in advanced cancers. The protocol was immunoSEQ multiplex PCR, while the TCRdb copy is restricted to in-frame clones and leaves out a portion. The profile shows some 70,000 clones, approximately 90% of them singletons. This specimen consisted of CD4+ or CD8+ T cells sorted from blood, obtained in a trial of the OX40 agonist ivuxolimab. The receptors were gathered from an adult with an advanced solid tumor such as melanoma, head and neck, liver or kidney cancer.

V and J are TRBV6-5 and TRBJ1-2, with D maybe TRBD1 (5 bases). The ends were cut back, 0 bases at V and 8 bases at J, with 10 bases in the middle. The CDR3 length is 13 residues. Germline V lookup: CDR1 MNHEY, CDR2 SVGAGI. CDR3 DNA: TGTGCCAGCAGTTACTCGACGCGGGGCGGCTACACCTTC. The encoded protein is CASSYSTRGGYTF.

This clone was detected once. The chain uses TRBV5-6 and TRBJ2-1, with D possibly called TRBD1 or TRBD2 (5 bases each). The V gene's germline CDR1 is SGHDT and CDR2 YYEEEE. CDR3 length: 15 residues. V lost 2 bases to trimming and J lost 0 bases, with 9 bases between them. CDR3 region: CASSFTGLSYNEQFF. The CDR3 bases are TGTGCCAGCAGCTTCACGGGGCTCTCCTACAATGAGCAGTTCTTC.

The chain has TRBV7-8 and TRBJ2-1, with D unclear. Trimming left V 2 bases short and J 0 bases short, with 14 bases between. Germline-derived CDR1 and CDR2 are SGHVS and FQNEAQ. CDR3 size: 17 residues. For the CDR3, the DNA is TGTGCCAGCAGCTTAATTTTGAGCAGGAGCTCCTACAATGAGCAGTTCTTC. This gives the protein CASSLILSRSSYNEQFF.

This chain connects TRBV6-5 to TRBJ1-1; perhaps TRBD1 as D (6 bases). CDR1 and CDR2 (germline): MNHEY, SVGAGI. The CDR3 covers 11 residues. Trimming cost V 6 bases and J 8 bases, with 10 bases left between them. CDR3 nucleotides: TGTGCCAGCAGCCATCAGGGGGAAGCTTTCTTT. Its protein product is CASSHQGEAFF.

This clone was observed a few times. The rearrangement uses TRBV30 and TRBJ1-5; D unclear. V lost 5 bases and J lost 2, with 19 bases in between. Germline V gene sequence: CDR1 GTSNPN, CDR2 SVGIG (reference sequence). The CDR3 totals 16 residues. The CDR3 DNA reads TGTGCCTGGGGACCCGCGGGAGGTGGGGGCAATCAGCCCCAGCATTTT. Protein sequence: CAWGPAGGGGNQPQHF.

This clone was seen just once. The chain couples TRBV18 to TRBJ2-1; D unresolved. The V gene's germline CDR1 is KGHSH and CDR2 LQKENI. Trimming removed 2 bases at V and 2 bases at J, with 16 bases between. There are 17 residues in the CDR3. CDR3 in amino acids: CASSPWGTDTPYNEQFF. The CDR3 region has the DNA TGTGCCAGCTCACCATGGGGAACCGACACACCCTACAATGAGCAGTTCTTC. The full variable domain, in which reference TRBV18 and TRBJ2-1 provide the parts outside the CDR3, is NAGVMQNPRHLVRRRGQEARLRCSPMKGHSHVYWYRQLPEEGLKFMVYLQKENIIDESGMPKERFSAEFPKEGPSILRIQQVVRGDSAAYFCASSPWGTDTPYNEQFFGPGTRLTVL.

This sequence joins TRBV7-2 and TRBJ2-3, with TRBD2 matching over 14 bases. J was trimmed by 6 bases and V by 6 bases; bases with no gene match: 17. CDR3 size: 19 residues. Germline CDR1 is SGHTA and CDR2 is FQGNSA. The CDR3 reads CASSSRGLAGVVRIDTQYF. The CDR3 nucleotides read TGTGCCAGCAGTTCAAGGGGACTAGCGGGGGTCGTGCGGATCGATACGCAGTATTTT.

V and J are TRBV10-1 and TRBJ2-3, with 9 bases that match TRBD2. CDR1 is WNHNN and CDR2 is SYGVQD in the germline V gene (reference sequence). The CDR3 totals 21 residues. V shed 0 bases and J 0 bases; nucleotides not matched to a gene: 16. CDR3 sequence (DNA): TGCGCCAGCAGTGAGTCGTTTCCTATAGGGCTTGCGGGGGGGAGCACAGATACGCAGTATTTT. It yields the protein CASSESFPIGLAGGSTDTQYF.

The chain's CDR3 is CASSQDSSSYEQYF. The CDR3 nucleotides are TGCGCCAGCAGCCAAGATTCGAGCTCCTACGAGCAGTACTTC. The chain recombines TRBV4-1 with TRBJ2-7; no clear D gene. Germline CDR1 is MGHRA and CDR2 is YSYEKL. Trimming cost V 0 bases and J 0 bases, with 6 bases left between them. There are 14 residues in the CDR3.

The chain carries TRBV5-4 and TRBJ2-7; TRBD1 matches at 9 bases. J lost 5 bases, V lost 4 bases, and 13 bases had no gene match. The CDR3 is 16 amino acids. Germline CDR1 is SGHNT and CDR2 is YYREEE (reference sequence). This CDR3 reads CASSPGARDRVNEQYF. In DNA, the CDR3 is TGTGCCAGCAGCCCGGGTGCCCGGGACAGGGTAAACGAGCAGTACTTC. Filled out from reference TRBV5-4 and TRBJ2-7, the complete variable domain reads ETGVTQSPTHLIKTRGQQVTLRCSSQSGHNTVSWYQQALGQGPQFIFQYYREEENGRGNFPPRFSGLQFPNYSSELNVNALELDDSALYLCASSPGARDRVNEQYFGPGTRLTVT.

CDR3 residues: CASSPGDRYQETQYF. DNA of the CDR3: TGTGCCAGCAGCCCCGGAGACCGGTACCAAGAGACCCAGTACTTC. The chain uses TRBV11-2 and TRBJ2-5; D unresolved. The V gene's germline CDR1 is SGHAT and CDR2 FQNNGV. V was pared by 5 bases and J by 0 bases, with 13 bases between. This CDR3 has 15 residues. The entire variable domain, with the rest obtained from reference TRBV11-2 and TRBJ2-5, is as follows: EAGVAQSPRYKIIEKRQSVAFWCNPISGHATLYWYQQILGQGPKLLIQFQNNGVVDDSQLPKDRFSAERLKGVDSTLKIQPAKLEDSAVYLCASSPGDRYQETQYFGPGTRLLVL.

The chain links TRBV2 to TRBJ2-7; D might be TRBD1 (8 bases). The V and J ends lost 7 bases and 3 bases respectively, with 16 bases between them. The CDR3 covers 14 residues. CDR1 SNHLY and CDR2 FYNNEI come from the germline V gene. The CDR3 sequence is CASTYRGGHYEQYF. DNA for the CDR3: TGTGCCAGCACATACAGGGGGGGGCACTACGAGCAGTACTTC.

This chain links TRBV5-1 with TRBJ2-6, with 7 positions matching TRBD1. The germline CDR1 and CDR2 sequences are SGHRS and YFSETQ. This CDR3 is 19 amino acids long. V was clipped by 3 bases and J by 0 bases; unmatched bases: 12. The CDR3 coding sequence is TGCGCCAGCAGCTCCCACGGCGCGACAGGGTTCTCTGGGGCCAACGTCCTGACTTTC. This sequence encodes CASSSHGATGFSGANVLTF. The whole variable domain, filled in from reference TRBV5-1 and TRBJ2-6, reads KAGVTQTPRYLIKTRGQQVTLSCSPISGHRSVSWYQQTPGQGLQFLFEYFSETQRNKGNFPGRFSGRQFSNSRSEMNVSTLELGDSALYLCASSSHGATGFSGANVLTFGAGSRLTVL.

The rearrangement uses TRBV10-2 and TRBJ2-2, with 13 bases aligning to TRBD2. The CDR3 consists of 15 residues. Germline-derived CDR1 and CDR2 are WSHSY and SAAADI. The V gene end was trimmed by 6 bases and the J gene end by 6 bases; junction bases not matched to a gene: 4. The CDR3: CASSPGTSGAGELFF. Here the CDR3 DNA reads TGCGCCAGCAGCCCCGGGACTAGCGGGGCCGGGGAGCTGTTTTTT.

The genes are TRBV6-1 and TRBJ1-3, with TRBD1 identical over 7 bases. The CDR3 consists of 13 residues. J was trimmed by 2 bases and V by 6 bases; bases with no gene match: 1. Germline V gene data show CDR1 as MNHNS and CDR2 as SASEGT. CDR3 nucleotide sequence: TGTGCCAGCAGCGGGACAGCTGGAAACACCATATATTTT. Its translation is CASSGTAGNTIYF.